What follows is one T cell receptor beta chain and its context. This clonotype was picked up a small number of times. Its antigen target is currently unknown. The input lacks base qualities; no much larger clone sits a single base away. The data originate from a study. Trimming leaves V shorter by 8 bases and J shorter by 3 bases, with the junction holding 11 bases beyond the gene matches. The CDR3, cysteine through phenylalanine, is 15 amino acids long. Only the CDR3 part of the read is kept: 45 bases, read in frame from the first base. CDR1 and CDR2, per the germline V gene (reference sequence), are LNHDA and SQIVND. These reads were obtained on an Illumina MiSeq. TCRdb took the public reads, trimmed them with fastp at Q25, ran MiXCR for clone calling and kept in-frame beta chains. CDR3 protein sequences are deduplicated, and each keeps its most common genes and DNA. For this sample there are thousands of distinct CDR3 sequences; 10% to 13% appear just once. The ten largest clones add up to about 12% of the sample.

The TCR comes from a human donor with rheumatoid arthritis. The sample comprised CD4+ T cells from synovial fluid. The V gene is TRBV19 and the J gene is TRBJ2-7, and TRBD2 aligns with 9 junction nucleotides. CDR3 region: CASSISGLANYEQYF. In nucleotides, the sequence is TGTGCCAGTTCGATTTCGGGACTAGCAAACTACGAGCAGTACTTC. With all but the CDR3 taken from the reference TRBV19 and TRBJ2-7 genes, the full variable domain is: DGGITQSPKYLFRKEGQNVTLSCEQNLNHDAMYWYRQDPGQGLRLIYYSQIVNDFQKGDIAEGYSVSREKKESFPLTVTSAQKNPTAFYLCASSISGLANYEQYFGPGTRLTVT.